What follows describes a single T cell receptor beta chain. Its antigen remains unidentified. The entry originates in a study of CD8+CD57+ T cells in acquired aplastic anemia. Background on the study: Quantities of DNA derived from sorted CD4+ and CD8+ cells averaged around 3 ug.

Genomic DNA, the template, was used for profiling of the TCR beta VDJ and CDR3. TCRdb recomputed calls from the reads with MiXCR, one row per CDR3 protein. The sample lists hundreds of thousands of distinct CDR3 sequences; 56% were seen once. Study findings and constraints: Controls and patients did not differ significantly in CD8+ Simpson's diversity. Patients and controls shared around 30 CD8+ CDR3 sequences.

Germline CDR1 and CDR2: SGDLS and YYNGEE. V lost 7 bases to trimming and J lost 1 base; unmatched junction nucleotides: 6. This CDR3 is built from 15 residues. Material for sequencing was sorted CD4+, CD8+, or CD8+CD57+ T cells (not recorded which) from PBMCs. The rearrangement joins TRBV9 to TRBJ2-3; 10 positions match TRBD1. The receptor's source is a human donor with severe aplastic anemia or a healthy control (not recorded which). CDR3 DNA sequence: TGTGCCAGCGACGCCGGGACAGGGGGCACAGATACGCAGTATTTT. Amino acid sequence: CASDAGTGGTDTQYF.